This TCR beta chain was observed in a study of T cell changes during pregnancy in multiple sclerosis. CDR3 length: 15 amino acids. After removal of 7 bases from V and 0 bases from J, the junction contained 4 bases not matched to a gene. Germline loops: CDR1 LNHNV, CDR2 YYDKDF (reference sequence). Using immunoSEQ multiplex PCR, the repertoire was profiled, and TCRdb retains in-frame clones only, with some absent. The table includes 50,000 to 70,000 clones, around nine tenths detected once. Sequencing used CD8+ T cells from peripheral blood mononuclear cells, obtained before pregnancy. This rearrangement joins TRBV15 to TRBJ1-1; TRBD1 aligns across 11 bases. This receptor was identified in a female donor with multiple sclerosis, enrolled in a pregnancy study. The CDR3 nucleotides read TGTGCCACCAACCGGGACAGGGGGATGAACACTGAAGCTTTCTTT. Protein product: CATNRDRGMNTEAFF.